The 17 T cell receptor beta chains in this list originate from one sample, sequenced in a study of T-cell reconstitution after alpha-beta-depleted transplantation in children. Preparing the TCRbeta library involved the use of unique molecular identifiers. One entry per CDR3 protein, called by TCRdb with MiXCR from the PCR reads. The data show around 600,000 distinct CDR3 sequences, more than 9% seen once. The sequencing used PBMCs from the stem cell graft donor, collected from the stem cell graft. The receptor source for this set is a human donor who donated a stem cell graft to a child with acute myeloid leukemia.

This clonotype occurred a few times. The V gene is TRBV7-3, the J gene TRBJ2-1; 8 nucleotides match TRBD2. Germline assignment: CDR1 SGHTA and CDR2 FQGTGA. CDR3 length: 17 amino acids. V trimming: 2 bases; J trimming: 2 bases; junction bases outside the gene matches: 8. The CDR3 region is CASSLRGSGITYNEQFF. The CDR3 DNA sequence: TGTGCCAGCAGCTTACGGGGTAGCGGGATTACCTACAATGAGCAGTTCTTC.

This clonotype was seen only a few times. This chain uses TRBV20-1 with TRBJ1-1; D is uncertain. CDR3 length: 17 residues. Germline CDR1 DFQATT, CDR2 SNEGSKA (reference sequence). The germline V and J ends were trimmed by 0 bases and 0 bases, with 17 bases remaining between them. CDR3 sequence (DNA): TGCAGTGCTAGAGATTATCGGGCAGGAGGGATGAACACTGAAGCTTTCTTT. Translating gives CSARDYRAGGMNTEAFF.

This rearrangement joins TRBV6-1 to TRBJ2-1, with a possible D match to TRBD1 (6 bases). Trimming left V 6 bases short and J 0 bases short, with 12 bases between. Germline CDR1 is MNHNS and CDR2 is SASEGT. CDR3 length: 15 residues. The DNA of the CDR3 is TGTGCCAGCAGGGGGGCTGCGAGCTCCTACAATGAGCAGTTCTTC. Translation: CASRGAASSYNEQFF.

The J gene is TRBJ2-1, the V gene TRBV4-1, with D possibly TRBD2 on 6 matching bases. Germline lookup yields CDR1 MGHRA and CDR2 YSYEKL. Deletions cut 9 bases from V and 0 bases from J, with 18 bases between. The CDR3 has 16 residues. This CDR3 is CASSKMGLVSYNEQFF. CDR3 coding DNA: TGCGCCAGTTCAAAGATGGGACTCGTCTCCTACAATGAGCAGTTCTTC.

In this sample, this clonotype turned up many times. The junction does not match germline at one end; this may be a read error. The genes are TRBV7-7 and TRBJ2-1; D call uncertain. This CDR3 contains 14 residues. Germline V gene data show CDR1 as SSHAT and CDR2 as FNYEAQ (reference sequence). CDR3 bases: TGTGCTAGCAGCCCCACCCCCTCCTACAATGAGCAGTTCTTC. Protein sequence: CASSPTPSYNEQFF. Based on the CDR3 plus reference TRBV7-7 and TRBJ2-1, the full variable domain is GAGVSQSPRYKVTKRGQDVTLRCDPISSHATLYWYQQALGQGPEFLTYFNYEAQPDKSGLPSDRFSAERPEGSISTLTIQRTEQRDSAMYRCASSPTPSYNEQFFGPGTRLTVL.

Comment on this clonotype: An end of the junction does not agree with germline; a read error may underlie this. The chain links TRBV4-2 to TRBJ2-3; TRBD2 aligns across 7 bases. The length of the CDR3 is 19 residues. Germline values: CDR1 LGHNA, CDR2 YNFKEQ. The CDR3 spells CVSSQDLLADTPFTDTQYF. The CDR3 DNA is TGTGTCAGCAGCCAAGATCTTCTAGCGGACACTCCCTTCACAGATACGCAGTATTTT.

This clonotype was recorded many times. The rearrangement uses TRBV20-1 and TRBJ2-4; 7 positions match TRBD2. The germline gives CDR1 DFQATT, CDR2 SNEGSKA (reference sequence). The length of the CDR3 is 15 residues. The V segment lost 5 bases and the J segment 5 bases; nucleotides outside the gene matches: 12. The CDR3 DNA follows: TGCAGTGCTTTGAGGGGACTACGCCCCCAAAACATTCAGTACTTC. Amino acids: CSALRGLRPQNIQYF.

The rearrangement uses TRBV27 and TRBJ1-4; TRBD1 is a possible D gene (6 bases). This CDR3 spans 15 amino acids. Trimming stripped 4 bases from V and 11 bases from J, with 20 bases between. Germline assignment: CDR1 MNHEY and CDR2 SMNVEV (reference sequence). The CDR3 DNA reads TGTGCCAGCAGTTCACAGGGTATCAAGAATGGGAAACTGTTTTTT. This encodes CASSSQGIKNGKLFF.

A few counts support this clonotype. The rearrangement uses TRBV14 and TRBJ1-5, with 9 positions matching TRBD1. The germline V gene encodes CDR1 SGHDN and CDR2 FVKESK. The CDR3 consists of 16 residues. With V trimmed by 2 bases and J by 6 bases, 8 bases remained unmatched. CDR3 region: CASSQLGQGRIQPQHF. CDR3 DNA: TGTGCCAGCAGCCAACTTGGACAGGGGCGGATTCAGCCCCAGCATTTT.

This chain links TRBV12-3 or TRBV12-4 with TRBJ2-6; tentatively, D is TRBD1 (6 bases). The CDR3 consists of 14 residues. V lost 3 bases to trimming and J lost 3 bases, with 6 bases between them. The CDR3 reads CASSFRGGANVLTF. The CDR3 DNA reads TGTGCCAGCAGTTTCAGGGGTGGGGCCAACGTCCTGACTTTC.

This clonotype was detected many times. V usage is TRBV7-2 and J usage is TRBJ2-1; weak D call: TRBD2 (5 bases). Germline CDR1 and CDR2: SGHTA and FQGNSA. Trimming pared 4 bases from V and 12 bases from J, leaving 13 bases between. The CDR3 covers 12 residues. The CDR3 nucleotides are TGTGCCAGCAGCTCGTTTACGGGGAGGCAGTTCTTC. This encodes CASSSFTGRQFF. Full variable domain (rest looked up from reference TRBV7-2 and TRBJ2-1): GAGVSQSPSNKVTEKGKDVELRCDPISGHTALYWYRQSLGQGLEFLIYFQGNSAPDKSGLPSDRFSAERTGGSVSTLTIQRTQQEDSAVYLCASSSFTGRQFFGPGTRLTVL.

This clonotype was seen ten or more times. The chain has TRBV10-3 and TRBJ1-2; the D gene is possibly TRBD1 (5 bases). This CDR3 has 13 amino acids. V shed 0 bases and J shed 6 bases, with 8 bases lying between them. Germline-derived CDR1 and CDR2 are ENHRY and SYGVKD. The CDR3 loop reads CAISESTVDGYTF. The CDR3, as DNA: TGTGCCATCAGTGAGTCGACAGTGGATGGCTACACCTTC.

There are a few counts of this clonotype. V is TRBV28 and J is TRBJ1-1, with TRBD1 as a possible D gene (6 bases). CDR3 length: 14 residues. Germline lookup yields CDR1 MDHEN and CDR2 SYDVKM. The V end was cut by 5 bases, the J end by 1 base, with 11 bases between. The CDR3 nucleotides read TGTGCCAGCAGTACCCTAGGGGGGAACACTGAAGCTTTCTTT. This translates into CASSTLGGNTEAFF.

This clonotype was observed a handful of times. The chain employs TRBV12-3 or TRBV12-4 and TRBJ1-5; possibly TRBD1 for D (5 bases). V lost 0 bases and J 0 bases, leaving 12 bases between the germline ends. This CDR3 region has 17 residues. CDR3 nucleotide sequence: TGTGCCAGCAGTTTAGCGAGAGGGGACGTTAGCAATCAGCCCCAGCATTTT. This translates into CASSLARGDVSNQPQHF.

The V and J genes are TRBV7-2 and TRBJ2-2; possibly TRBD2 for D (6 bases). The CDR3 has 15 amino acids. Trimming removed 3 bases from V and 6 bases from J, with 14 bases in between. Germline V gene lookup returns CDR1 SGHTA and CDR2 FQGNSA. The CDR3 DNA reads TGTGCCAGCAGCTTTATAACTAGCCTGTCCGGGGAGCTGTTTTTT. Encoded protein: CASSFITSLSGELFF. Full variable domain (missing parts from reference TRBV7-2 and TRBJ2-2): GAGVSQSPSNKVTEKGKDVELRCDPISGHTALYWYRQSLGQGLEFLIYFQGNSAPDKSGLPSDRFSAERTGGSVSTLTIQRTQQEDSAVYLCASSFITSLSGELFFGEGSRLTVL.

This clonotype occurred many times. The rearrangement joins TRBV15 to TRBJ2-7, with D possibly being TRBD1 (6 bases). Germline CDR1 LNHNV, CDR2 YYDKDF (reference sequence). Trimming left V 0 bases short and J 2 bases short, with 17 bases between. The CDR3 is made up of 17 amino acids. The CDR3 region is CATSRDRGNLKAYEQYF. The DNA of the CDR3 is TGTGCCACCAGCAGAGATAGGGGGAACCTCAAGGCCTACGAGCAGTACTTC.

This clonotype was observed at least ten times. The chain recombines TRBV12-3 or TRBV12-4 with TRBJ1-2, with D maybe TRBD1 (5 bases). Trimming left V 3 bases short and J 2 bases short, with 10 bases between. The CDR3 totals 14 residues. The CDR3 coding sequence is TGTGCCAGCAGTTTGTCAGGGATGAACTATGGCTACACCTTC. Amino acid sequence: CASSLSGMNYGYTF.